Below, 3 T cell receptor beta chains from the same sample are listed, as sequenced in a study of T cell changes during pregnancy in multiple sclerosis. The protocol was immunoSEQ multiplex PCR, while the TCRdb copy is restricted to in-frame clones and leaves out a portion. The table lists about 42,000 clones, around 84% of them singletons. Sequenced here: CD4+ T cells from peripheral blood mononuclear cells, sampled before pregnancy. The source of these receptors is a female donor with multiple sclerosis, enrolled in a pregnancy study.

The genes are TRBV6-1 and TRBJ1-5; D is undetermined. The CDR3 sequence is 15 residues long. The germline V gene has CDR1 MNHNS and CDR2 SASEGT. The V and J ends lost 4 bases and 1 base respectively, with 11 bases between them. The CDR3 sequence: CASSVRIPSNQPQHF. DNA for the CDR3: TGTGCCAGCAGTGTGCGGATACCCAGCAATCAGCCCCAGCATTTT.

The gene calls are TRBV5-5 and TRBJ1-1; no firm D call. V was cut by 3 bases and J by 0 bases, with 9 bases left in between. The CDR3 is 14 residues long. Looked up from germline, CDR1 is SGHKS and CDR2 is YYEKEE (reference sequence). DNA for the CDR3: TGTGCCAGCAGCTGGGCCCGCATGAACACTGAAGCTTTCTTT. It translates to CASSWARMNTEAFF.

This clone was seen only once. This chain joins TRBV6-5 and TRBJ1-5; D is undetermined. CDR3 length: 14 amino acids. V lost 8 bases and J lost 2, with 13 bases in between. Germline values: CDR1 MNHEY, CDR2 SVGAGI. The CDR3 bases are TGTGCCAGCGGTAACGCGTATGGCAATCAGCCCCAGCATTTT. The encoded protein is CASGNAYGNQPQHF.